One sample yielded the 21 T cell receptor beta chains listed below, sequenced in a study of blood T cell repertoires in COVID-19. The data were produced by immunoSEQ multiplex PCR, yet TCRdb's version contains in-frame clones alone and is incomplete. The profile shows about 200,000 clones, just under 90% of them singletons. The sample consisted of PBMCs or T cells enriched from blood (not recorded which). The receptors originated from a man aged 30 to 39 who had recovered from COVID-19.

The chain combines TRBV7-6 with TRBJ2-2; 13 nucleotides align to TRBD2. The CDR3 consists of 19 residues. V lost 5 bases to trimming and J lost 0 bases; unmatched junction nucleotides: 9. CDR1 is SGHVS and CDR2 is FNYEAQ in the germline V gene. The CDR3 is CASSRKGLAGTTNTGELFF. CDR3 nucleotides: TGTGCCAGCAGCAGAAAGGGACTAGCGGGGACTACGAACACCGGGGAGCTGTTTTTT.

V usage is TRBV28 and J usage is TRBJ2-7; D not certain. Trimming shortened V by 4 bases and J by 3 bases, and 10 bases separated the two germline ends. CDR3 length equals 13 residues. Germline CDR1 reads MDHEN; CDR2 reads SYDVKM. Here the CDR3 DNA reads TGTGCCAGCAGTTCAGACAACGGCTACGAGCAGTACTTC. Translation gives CASSSDNGYEQYF.

The chain combines TRBV6-5 with TRBJ1-2, with 8 positions matching TRBD1. CDR1 MNHEY and CDR2 SVGAGI come from the germline V gene. The CDR3 is 15 amino acids. Losses at the gene ends were 6 bases for V and 8 bases for J; bases not matched to a gene: 14. CDR3 region: CASSNLEQGARGYTF. The DNA of the CDR3 is TGTGCCAGCAGCAATTTGGAGCAGGGGGCGCGGGGCTACACCTTC.

CDR3 coding DNA: TGTGCCAGCAGCTTAGGGAGGGGACGGCGCTCTGGAAACACCATATATTTT. Translating gives CASSLGRGRRSGNTIYF. The chain couples TRBV11-2 to TRBJ1-3, with a possible D match to TRBD1 (5 bases). This CDR3 is built from 17 residues. Per germline, CDR1 SGHAT and CDR2 FQNNGV. The germline V and J ends were trimmed by 1 base and 0 bases, with 13 bases remaining between them.

The chain is built from TRBV28 and TRBJ2-5; TRBD1 agrees at 9 bases. This CDR3 region has 16 residues. Germline loops: CDR1 MDHEN, CDR2 SYDVKM. V was clipped by 2 bases and J by 11 bases; unmatched bases: 15. DNA of the CDR3: TGTGCCAGCAGTTTACCTGGGACAGGGCGAGGGAAAGAGCAGTACTTC. Protein sequence: CASSLPGTGRGKEQYF. Based on the CDR3 plus reference TRBV28 and TRBJ2-5, the full variable domain is DVKVTQSSRYLVKRTGEKVFLECVQDMDHENMFWYRQDPGLGLRLIYFSYDVKMKEKGDIPEGYSVSREKKERFSLILESASTNQTSMYLCASSLPGTGRGKEQYFGPGTRLLVL.

The chain joins TRBV2 to TRBJ2-2; TRBD2 agrees at 7 bases. This CDR3 spans 15 amino acids. The V gene's germline CDR1 is SNHLY and CDR2 FYNNEI. J was trimmed by 4 bases and V by 6 bases; bases with no gene match: 8. CDR3 protein: CASRFRRGSTGELFF. DNA for the CDR3: TGTGCCAGCAGGTTCAGGCGGGGGAGCACCGGGGAGCTGTTTTTT.

The chain recombines TRBV18 with TRBJ1-3; D call uncertain. CDR3 length: 16 amino acids. Trimming pared 6 bases from V and 1 base from J, leaving 16 bases between. The germline gives CDR1 KGHSH, CDR2 LQKENI. CDR3 nucleotide sequence: TGTGCCAGCTCCTACGACCGGTGGGAGTCTGGAAACACCATATATTTT. It codes for CASSYDRWESGNTIYF.

The rearrangement uses TRBV7-2 and TRBJ2-5, with D maybe TRBD2 (5 bases). V lost 2 bases and J lost 5, with 15 bases in between. Germline loops: CDR1 SGHTA, CDR2 FQGNSA. There are 15 residues in the CDR3. The CDR3 DNA is TGTGCCAGCAGCTTACGGTTCCTAGCTTATGAGACCCAGTACTTC. Its translation: CASSLRFLAYETQYF.

This rearrangement joins TRBV18 to TRBJ2-7, with D maybe TRBD1 (5 bases). V was cut by 2 bases and J by 6 bases, with 11 bases left in between. The germline V gene encodes CDR1 KGHSH and CDR2 LQKENI. The CDR3 is 13 residues long. CDR3 sequence (DNA): TGTGCCAGCTCACCATTGACAGTGCGCGAGCAGTACTTC. Residues: CASSPLTVREQYF.

The chain carries TRBV9 and TRBJ2-2; 13 bases are a match to TRBD2. Looked up from germline, CDR1 is SGDLS and CDR2 is YYNGEE. The V gene end was trimmed by 5 bases and the J gene end by 1 base; junction bases not matched to a gene: 8. The CDR3 runs 18 residues. The CDR3 here is CASRPGLAGYGNTGELFF. CDR3 DNA: TGTGCCAGCAGACCGGGACTAGCGGGATACGGGAACACCGGGGAGCTGTTTTTT.

The rearrangement links TRBV6-5 to TRBJ2-2, with 11 bases matching TRBD1. CDR1 and CDR2 (germline): MNHEY, SVGAGI. This CDR3 is built from 15 residues. After removal of 6 bases from V and 6 bases from J, the junction contained 6 bases not matched to a gene. In nucleotides, the CDR3 is TGTGCCAGCAGAGCTGGGACAGGGGGTGCCGGGGAGCTGTTTTTT. This gives the protein CASRAGTGGAGELFF.

J is TRBJ2-3 and V is TRBV11-2; D is unclear. Per the germline V gene, CDR1 is SGHAT and CDR2 is FQNNGV. This CDR3 contains 18 residues. The V end was cut by 1 base, the J end by 1 base, with 18 bases between. The CDR3 loop reads CASSLVYTGSSRTDTQYF. In DNA form, the CDR3 reads TGTGCCAGCAGCTTAGTGTATACTGGTAGTAGCCGCACAGATACGCAGTATTTT.

CDR3 DNA: TGTGCCAGCAGCCAAGCCCAAGGAGGGACAGGTACCTACGAGCAGTACTTC. It is translated as CASSQAQGGTGTYEQYF. J is TRBJ2-7 and V is TRBV4-2, with 8 nucleotides matching TRBD1. This CDR3 comprises 17 residues. Looked up from germline, CDR1 is LGHNA and CDR2 is YNFKEQ. The V gene end was trimmed by 1 base and the J gene end by 2 bases; junction bases not matched to a gene: 10.

V and J are TRBV4-1 and TRBJ1-3; D call uncertain. Per germline, CDR1 MGHRA and CDR2 YSYEKL. The CDR3 consists of 16 residues. V lost 0 bases and J lost 3, with 12 bases in between. CDR3 DNA sequence: TGCGCCAGCAGCCAAGAGGAGGTGCGAAGTGGAAACACCATATATTTT. Its translation is CASSQEEVRSGNTIYF.

The chain carries TRBV5-1 and TRBJ1-3; no definite D call. The length of the CDR3 is 13 residues. Looked up from germline, CDR1 is SGHRS and CDR2 is YFSETQ. Trimming shortened V by 7 bases and J by 0 bases, and 8 bases separated the two germline ends. The CDR3 region has the DNA TGCGCCAGCCTTAGAGGCTCTGGAAACACCATATATTTT. As protein: CASLRGSGNTIYF.

The chain links TRBV9 to TRBJ1-5; TRBD1 matches at 10 bases. Germline CDR1 reads SGDLS; CDR2 reads YYNGEE. This CDR3 spans 15 amino acids. With V trimmed by 4 bases and J by 5 bases, 6 bases remained unmatched. The CDR3 loop is CASSSGQGGYQPQHF. The CDR3 bases are TGTGCCAGCAGCTCTGGACAGGGGGGGTATCAGCCCCAGCATTTT. Combining the CDR3 with reference TRBV9 and TRBJ1-5 gives the whole variable domain DSGVTQTPKHLITATGQRVTLRCSPRSGDLSVYWYQQSLDQGLQFLIQYYNGEERAKGNILERFSAQQFPDLHSELNLSSLELGDSALYFCASSSGQGGYQPQHFGDGTRLSIL.

The rearrangement links TRBV19 to TRBJ1-2, with D unclear. The germline V gene encodes CDR1 LNHDA and CDR2 SQIVND (reference sequence). The V and J ends lost 3 bases and 2 bases respectively, with 10 bases between them. This CDR3 has 14 amino acids. CDR3 bases: TGTGCCAGTAGTATCTCTCCGGGGAACTATGGCTACACCTTC. This codes for CASSISPGNYGYTF.

This clone was counted a single time. This chain connects TRBV11-2 to TRBJ1-2, with 8 bases that match TRBD1. The CDR3 has 14 residues. Losses at the gene ends were 5 bases for V and 2 bases for J; bases not matched to a gene: 4. The germline V gene encodes CDR1 SGHAT and CDR2 FQNNGV. CDR3 nucleotide sequence: TGTGCCAGCAGCGCCCGACAGGGGAACTATGGCTACACCTTC. Protein: CASSARQGNYGYTF.

J is TRBJ2-7 and V is TRBV7-2, with 8 bases identical to TRBD2. The germline gives CDR1 SGHTA, CDR2 FQGNSA. Losses at the gene ends were 1 base for V and 3 bases for J; bases not matched to a gene: 17. CDR3 length equals 19 residues. CDR3 bases: TGTGCCAGCAGCTTAGAAGGGGTGAGCGGGAGTACCAGATTCTACGAGCAGTACTTC. It yields the protein CASSLEGVSGSTRFYEQYF.

The chain carries TRBV6-2 or TRBV6-3 and TRBJ2-6; 8 positions match TRBD1. Germline V gives CDR1 MNHEY, CDR2 SVGEGT. The CDR3 runs 15 residues. The ends lost 5 bases at V and 4 bases at J; junction bases unmatched: 4. The CDR3 DNA follows: TGTGCCAGCAGTAAGACAGGGGCCGGGGCCAACGTCCTGACTTTC. Translating gives CASSKTGAGANVLTF.

The chain has TRBV25-1 and TRBJ1-6; D gene uncertain. The CDR3 has 12 amino acids. The V end was cut by 2 bases, the J end by 10 bases, with 6 bases between. Germline V lookup: CDR1 MGHDK, CDR2 SYGVNS. As DNA, the CDR3 is TGTGCCAGCAGTGAAGGAGGCTCACCCCTCCACTTT. This encodes CASSEGGSPLHF.